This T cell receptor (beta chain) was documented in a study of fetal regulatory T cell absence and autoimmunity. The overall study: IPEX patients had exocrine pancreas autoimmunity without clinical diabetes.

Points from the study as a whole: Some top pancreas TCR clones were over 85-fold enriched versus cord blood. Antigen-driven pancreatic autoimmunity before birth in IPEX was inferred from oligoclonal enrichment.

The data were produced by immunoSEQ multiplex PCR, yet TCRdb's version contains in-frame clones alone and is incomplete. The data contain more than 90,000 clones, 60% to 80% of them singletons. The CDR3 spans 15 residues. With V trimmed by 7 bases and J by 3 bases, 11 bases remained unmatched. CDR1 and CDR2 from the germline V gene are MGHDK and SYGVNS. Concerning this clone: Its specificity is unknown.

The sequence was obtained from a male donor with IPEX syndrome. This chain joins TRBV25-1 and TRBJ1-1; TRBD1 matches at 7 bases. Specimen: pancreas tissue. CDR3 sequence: CASTPVGQGDTEAFF. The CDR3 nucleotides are TGTGCCAGCACTCCGGTCGGTCAGGGGGACACTGAAGCTTTCTTT. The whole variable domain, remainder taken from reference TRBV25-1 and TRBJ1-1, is EADIYQTPRYLVIGTGKKITLECSQTMGHDKMYWYQQDPGMELHLIHYSYGVNSTEKGDLSSESTVSRIRTEHFPLTLESARPSHTSQYLCASTPVGQGDTEAFFGQGTRLTVV.